Presented here are 10 T cell receptor beta chains from one specimen sequenced in a study of T-cell memory formation after mild COVID-19. TCRdb reanalysed the 5' RACE reads using MiXCR and keeps one entry per CDR3 protein. Of around 300,000 distinct CDR3 sequences listed, 7.5% to 9.5% were seen once; the top ten hold approximately 23%. Specimen: PBMCs or a T cell subset sorted from them (not recorded which). Receptor source: a man aged 18-30 years who had mild COVID-19 (a few samples of this study predate the infection). Cell type and time point are not known.

Here the CDR3 reads CASSLVFPAKGIDSPLHF. The CDR3 coding sequence is TGCGCCAGCAGCCTGGTCTTTCCAGCCAAGGGAATTGATTCACCCCTCCACTTT. This rearrangement joins TRBV5-1 to TRBJ1-6; no firm D call. Germline V gives CDR1 SGHRS, CDR2 YFSETQ. Between the trimmed V and J ends, which lost 4 bases and 8 bases, there was a span of 25 bases. The CDR3 extends over 18 amino acids.

This clonotype was detected many times. The chain combines TRBV5-4 with TRBJ2-5, with 8 positions matching TRBD1. The CDR3 is 13 amino acids. Germline CDR1 and CDR2: SGHNT and YYREEE (reference sequence). V shed 1 base and J 5 bases; nucleotides not matched to a gene: 1. The CDR3 sequence: CASSLRTGETQYF. As DNA, the CDR3 is TGTGCCAGCAGCTTGAGGACAGGGGAGACCCAGTACTTC.

This clonotype occurred many times. The chain has TRBV5-1 and TRBJ1-1, with D tentatively TRBD1 (5 bases). The CDR3 extends over 13 amino acids. Germline CDR1 SGHRS, CDR2 YFSETQ. With 0 bases removed from V and 4 bases from J, the gap between germline ends came to 7 bases. In DNA form, the CDR3 reads TGCGCCAGCAGCTTGGGGGGCTTCACTGAAGCTTTCTTT. Amino acid sequence: CASSLGGFTEAFF.

V is TRBV5-6 and J is TRBJ2-7, with D possibly matching TRBD2 (5 bases). There are 14 residues in the CDR3. Germline assignment: CDR1 SGHDT and CDR2 YYEEEE. Trimming pared 3 bases from V and 4 bases from J, leaving 14 bases between. The CDR3 coding sequence is TGTGCCAGCAGCTCAATGATCGGGGTGTACGAGCAGTACGTC. Protein sequence: CASSSMIGVYEQYV.

The chain employs TRBV7-9 and TRBJ2-1; possibly TRBD1 or TRBD2 for D (6 bases each). The CDR3 loop spans 14 amino acids. Per the germline V gene, CDR1 is SEHNR and CDR2 is FQNEAQ (reference sequence). Trimming took off 1 base at V and 8 bases at J, with 12 bases between the two ends. The CDR3 DNA sequence: TGTGCCAGCAGCTTAGGAGGGGGAGGCGATGAGCAGTTCTTC. This codes for CASSLGGGGDEQFF.

The table lists this clonotype with a few counts. This chain connects TRBV4-3 to TRBJ2-2; the D gene is possibly TRBD1 (5 bases). Between the trimmed V and J ends, which lost 1 base and 2 bases, there was a span of 8 bases. The germline V gene has CDR1 LGHNA and CDR2 YSLEER. This CDR3 region has 15 residues. The CDR3, as DNA: TGCGCCAGCAGCCAAGCCACAGGAAACACCGGGGAGCTGTTTTTT. Translated: CASSQATGNTGELFF.

In this sample, this clonotype turned up a few times. This chain links TRBV25-1 with TRBJ2-3; 8 bases align to TRBD2. The CDR3 length is 14 residues. Germline V gene data show CDR1 as MGHDK and CDR2 as SYGVNS. V was pared by 2 bases and J by 5 bases, with 3 bases of the junction left unmatched. CDR3 DNA sequence: TGTGCCAGCAGTGAAGGCGGGGGGCGAGATACGCAGTATTTT. Translated: CASSEGGGRDTQYF.

This clonotype was seen at least ten times. The chain joins TRBV5-1 to TRBJ2-5; TRBD2 might be the D (5 bases). Germline assignment: CDR1 SGHRS and CDR2 YFSETQ. This CDR3 has 14 residues. The germline V and J ends were trimmed by 6 bases and 1 base, with 13 bases remaining between them. Here the CDR3 reads CASKEAESQETQYF. The DNA of the CDR3 is TGCGCCAGCAAGGAGGCGGAATCCCAAGAGACCCAGTACTTC.

This clonotype was seen more than once but under ten times. The chain carries TRBV19 and TRBJ1-4, with a tentative D call TRBD1 (5 bases). The V gene's germline CDR1 is LNHDA and CDR2 SQIVND (reference sequence). Trimming shortened V by 8 bases and J by 5 bases, and 18 bases separated the two germline ends. The length of the CDR3 is 15 residues. The CDR3 protein is CASGYTGTANEKLFF. CDR3 nucleotides: TGTGCCAGTGGATATACCGGGACGGCAAATGAAAAACTGTTTTTT.

The J gene is TRBJ2-3, the V gene TRBV10-2; D is unresolved. Per germline, CDR1 WSHSY and CDR2 SAAADI. The CDR3 runs 12 residues. Trimming removed 4 bases from V and 4 bases from J, with 6 bases in between. The CDR3 loop is CASSVRADTQYF. CDR3 coding DNA: TGCGCCAGCAGTGTCCGGGCAGATACGCAGTATTTT.